This TCR beta chain was captured in a study of blood T cell repertoires in COVID-19. This CDR3 contains 15 residues. Germline CDR1 is LNHDA and CDR2 is SQIVND (reference sequence). The V segment lost 6 bases and the J segment 5 bases; nucleotides outside the gene matches: 9. Libraries were prepared by immunoSEQ multiplex PCR; TCRdb keeps only in-frame clonotypes and omits some of them. The sample holds 200,000 to 300,000 clones, around nine tenths seen once. The sample was PBMCs or T cells enriched from blood (not recorded which). The V gene is TRBV19, the J gene TRBJ2-5; 10 nucleotides align to TRBD2. This TCR came from a woman aged 18-35 years who had recovered from COVID-19. CDR3 amino acids: CASSLTAGGRETQYF. The CDR3 DNA is TGTGCCAGTAGCTTAACAGCGGGGGGGCGGGAGACCCAGTACTTC.